One and the same sample provided the 7 T cell receptor beta chains below, sequenced in a study of early T cells in non-severe SARS-CoV-2 infection. TCRdb reprocessed the 5' RACE reads with MiXCR, giving one entry per CDR3 protein. The data show 50,000 or so distinct CDR3 sequences, with 5.5% to 6.5% seen just once and about 4.3% held by the top ten. The sample comprised whole blood. These receptors all come from an adult who was a healthcare worker with PCR-confirmed SARS-CoV-2 infection or an uninfected control (not recorded which).

This clonotype was detected only a few times. The chain is built from TRBV5-1 and TRBJ2-3, with 13 bases fitting TRBD2. Trimming took 6 bases from V and 1 from J; bases not matched to a gene: 2. This CDR3 is 15 amino acids long. Germline V gene sequence: CDR1 SGHRS, CDR2 YFSETQ. The CDR3 is CASTGLAGGTDTQYF. CDR3 in DNA: TGCGCCAGCACCGGACTAGCGGGGGGCACAGATACGCAGTATTTT.

This clonotype occurred many times. The gene calls are TRBV29-1 and TRBJ2-3, with D tentatively TRBD2 (5 bases). The CDR3 sequence is 12 residues long. Germline CDR1 reads SQVTM; CDR2 reads ANQGSEA. V dropped 6 bases and J dropped 2 bases, with 9 bases sitting between them. The CDR3 sequence is CSVRGDTDTQYF. The CDR3 DNA reads TGCAGCGTACGGGGAGACACAGATACGCAGTATTTT.

In this sample, this clonotype turned up a few times. The chain links TRBV19 to TRBJ2-3; D is ambiguous. Germline lookup yields CDR1 LNHDA and CDR2 SQIVND (reference sequence). This CDR3 contains 12 residues. V shed 4 bases and J shed 4 bases, with 6 bases lying between them. The CDR3 reads CASSTRSDTQYF. The CDR3 bases are TGTGCCAGTAGTACCCGGTCAGATACGCAGTATTTT.

This clonotype was observed many times. V and J are TRBV20-1 and TRBJ1-2, with TRBD1 matching over 10 bases. The V and J ends lost 6 bases and 2 bases, in that order; junction bases with no gene match: 3. This CDR3 has 13 residues. Per germline, CDR1 DFQATT and CDR2 SNEGSKA (reference sequence). The CDR3 is CSAGTGANYGYTF. The CDR3 DNA reads TGCAGTGCAGGGACAGGGGCGAACTATGGCTACACCTTC.

In its sample, this clonotype was seen a few times. This chain joins TRBV7-8 and TRBJ2-2; 10 bases align to TRBD1. The trim removed 10 bases at V and 6 bases at J, leaving 8 bases unmatched. This CDR3 has 14 amino acids. Per germline, CDR1 SGHVS and CDR2 FQNEAQ. The CDR3 loop reads CATRGTGDPGELFF. DNA for the CDR3: TGTGCCACCCGAGGGACAGGGGACCCCGGGGAGCTGTTTTTT.

This clonotype was counted between two and nine times. This chain links TRBV10-3 with TRBJ2-3; D might be TRBD2 (6 bases). The CDR3 covers 14 residues. Trimming left V 6 bases short and J 2 bases short, with 12 bases between. Germline CDR1 reads ENHRY; CDR2 reads SYGVKD. CDR3 nucleotides: TGTGCCATCAGGTCCGGGACTGTCACAGATACGCAGTATTTT. Protein product: CAIRSGTVTDTQYF.

The rearrangement uses TRBV7-6 and TRBJ2-1; possible D gene TRBD2, 5 bases. The V end was cut by 6 bases, the J end by 0 bases, with 15 bases between. Germline V gene sequence: CDR1 SGHVS, CDR2 FNYEAQ. There are 16 residues in the CDR3. DNA of the CDR3: TGTGCCAGCAGGGCAACCGGGAAGAGCTCCTACAATGAGCAGTTCTTC. This translates into CASRATGKSSYNEQFF.